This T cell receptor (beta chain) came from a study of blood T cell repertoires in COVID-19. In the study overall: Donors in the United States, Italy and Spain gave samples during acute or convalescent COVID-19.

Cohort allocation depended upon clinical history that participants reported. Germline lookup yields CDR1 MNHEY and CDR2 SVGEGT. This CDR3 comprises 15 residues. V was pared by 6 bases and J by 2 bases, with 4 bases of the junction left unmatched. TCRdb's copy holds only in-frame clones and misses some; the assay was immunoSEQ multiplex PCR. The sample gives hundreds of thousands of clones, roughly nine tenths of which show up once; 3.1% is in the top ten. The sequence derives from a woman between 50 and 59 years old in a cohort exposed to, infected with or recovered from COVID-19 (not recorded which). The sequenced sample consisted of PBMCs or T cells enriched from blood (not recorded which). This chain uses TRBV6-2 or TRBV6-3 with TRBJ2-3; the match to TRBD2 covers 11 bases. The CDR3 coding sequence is TGTGCCAGCAGGCCTAGCGGGGGGACCACAGATACGCAGTATTTT. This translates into CASRPSGGTTDTQYF.